Described below is a single T cell receptor beta chain sequence and its context. The antigen remains unidentified. This sample was taken from a study of T-cell memory formation after mild COVID-19. Study-wide findings and caveats: Among contracting clones, CD4+ were mainly CM/EM and CD8+ enriched in EMRA.

UMIs and sample barcodes were carried by the TCR alpha and TCR beta cDNA libraries that 5'RACE produced using constant-segment primers. A single record per CDR3 protein comes from TCRdb applying MiXCR to the 5' RACE reads. The table has roughly 200,000 distinct CDR3 sequences, 7.5% to 10% seen once; the top ten hold around 3.4%. The CDR3 contains 15 residues. The sequence came from a young man who had mild COVID-19 (a few samples of this study predate the infection). Cell type and time point are not known. Material for sequencing was PBMCs or a T cell subset sorted from them (not recorded which). The genes are TRBV21-1 and TRBJ2-5; the D call of TRBD2 is as the table states it, not checked on the DNA. TRBV21-1 is a pseudogene locus. DNA of the CDR3: TGTGCCAGCAAGGGCACTCGGATGGTCCGAGAGACCCAGTACTTC. Encoded protein: CASKGTRMVRETQYF.